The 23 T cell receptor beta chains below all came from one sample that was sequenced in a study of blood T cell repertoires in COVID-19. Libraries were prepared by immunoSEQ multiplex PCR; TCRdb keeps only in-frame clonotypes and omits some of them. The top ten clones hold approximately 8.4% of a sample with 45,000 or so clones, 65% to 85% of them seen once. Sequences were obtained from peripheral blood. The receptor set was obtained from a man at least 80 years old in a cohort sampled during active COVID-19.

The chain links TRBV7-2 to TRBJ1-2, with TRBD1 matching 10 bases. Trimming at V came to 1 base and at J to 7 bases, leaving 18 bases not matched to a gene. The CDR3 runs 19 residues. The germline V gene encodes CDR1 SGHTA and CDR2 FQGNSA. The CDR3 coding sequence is TGTGCCAGCAGCTTAGTATTTGGGGGGGACAGGGGAGCCTCGGGTGGCTACACCTTC. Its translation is CASSLVFGGDRGASGGYTF.

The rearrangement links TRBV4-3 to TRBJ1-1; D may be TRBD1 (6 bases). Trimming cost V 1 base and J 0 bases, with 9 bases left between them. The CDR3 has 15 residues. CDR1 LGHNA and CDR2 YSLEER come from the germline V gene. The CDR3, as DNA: TGCGCCAGCAGCCAAGCCGGGACATTGAACACTGAAGCTTTCTTT. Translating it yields CASSQAGTLNTEAFF.

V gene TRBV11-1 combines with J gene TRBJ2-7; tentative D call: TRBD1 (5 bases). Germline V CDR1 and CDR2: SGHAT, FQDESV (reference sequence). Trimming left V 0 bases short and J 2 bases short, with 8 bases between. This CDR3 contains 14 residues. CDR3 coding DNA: TGTGCCAGCAGCTTAGCAGGGGTGGCCTACGAGCAGTACTTC. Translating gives CASSLAGVAYEQYF. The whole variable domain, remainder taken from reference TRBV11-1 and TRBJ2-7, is EAEVAQSPRYKITEKSQAVAFWCDPISGHATLYWYRQILGQGPELLVQFQDESVVDDSQLPKDRFSAERLKGVDSTLKIQPAELGDSAMYLCASSLAGVAYEQYFGPGTRLTVT.

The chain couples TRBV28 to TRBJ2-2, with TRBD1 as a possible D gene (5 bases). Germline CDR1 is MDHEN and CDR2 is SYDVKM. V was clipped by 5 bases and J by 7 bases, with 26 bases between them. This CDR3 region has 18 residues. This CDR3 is CASSPQGAKGLIGGELFF. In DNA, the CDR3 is TGTGCCAGCAGTCCTCAGGGCGCGAAGGGGTTAATTGGCGGGGAGCTGTTTTTT.

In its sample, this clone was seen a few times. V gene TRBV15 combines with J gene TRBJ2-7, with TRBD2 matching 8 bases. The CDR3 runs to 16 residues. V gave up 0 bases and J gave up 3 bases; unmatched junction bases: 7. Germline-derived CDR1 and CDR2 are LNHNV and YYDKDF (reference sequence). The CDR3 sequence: CATSREVSGSHYEQYF. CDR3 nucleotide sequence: TGTGCCACCAGCAGAGAAGTAAGCGGGAGCCACTACGAGCAGTACTTC. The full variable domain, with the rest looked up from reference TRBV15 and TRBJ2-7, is DAMVIQNPRYQVTQFGKPVTLSCSQTLNHNVMYWYQQKSSQAPKLLFHYYDKDFNNEADTPDNFQSRRPNTSFCFLDIRSPGLGDTAMYLCATSREVSGSHYEQYFGPGTRLTVT.

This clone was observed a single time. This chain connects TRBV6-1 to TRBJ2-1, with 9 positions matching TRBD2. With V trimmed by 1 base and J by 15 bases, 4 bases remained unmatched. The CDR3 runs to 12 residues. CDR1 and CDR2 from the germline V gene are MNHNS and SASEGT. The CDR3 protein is CASSEGAGGGFF. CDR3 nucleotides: TGTGCCAGCAGTGAAGGTGCGGGAGGGGGGTTCTTC.

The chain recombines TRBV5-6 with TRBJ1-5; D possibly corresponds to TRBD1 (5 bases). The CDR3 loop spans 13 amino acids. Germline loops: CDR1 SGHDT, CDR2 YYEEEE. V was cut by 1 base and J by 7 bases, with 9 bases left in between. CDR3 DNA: TGTGCCAGCAGCTTGACACAGGAACAGCCCCAGCATTTT. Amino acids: CASSLTQEQPQHF.

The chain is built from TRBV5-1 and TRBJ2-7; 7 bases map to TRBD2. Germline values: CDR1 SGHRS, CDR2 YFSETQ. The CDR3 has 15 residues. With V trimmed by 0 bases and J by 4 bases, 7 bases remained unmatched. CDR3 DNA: TGCGCCAGCAGCTTGGTTCCGGGAGGAGGGTACGAGCAGTACTTC. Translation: CASSLVPGGGYEQYF.

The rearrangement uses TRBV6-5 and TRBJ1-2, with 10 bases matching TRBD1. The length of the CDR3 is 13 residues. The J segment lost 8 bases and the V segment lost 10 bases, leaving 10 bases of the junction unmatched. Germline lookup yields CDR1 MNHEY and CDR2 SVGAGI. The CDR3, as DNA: TGTGCCACCGAGGGACAGGGGAAGAAGGGCTACACCTTC. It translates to CATEGQGKKGYTF.

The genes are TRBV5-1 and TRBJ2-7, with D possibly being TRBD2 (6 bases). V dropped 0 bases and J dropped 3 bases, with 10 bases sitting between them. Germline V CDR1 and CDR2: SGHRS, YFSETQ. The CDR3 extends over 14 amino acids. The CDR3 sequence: CASSLGNSGYEQYF. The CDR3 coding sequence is TGCGCCAGCAGCTTGGGGAATAGCGGCTACGAGCAGTACTTC.

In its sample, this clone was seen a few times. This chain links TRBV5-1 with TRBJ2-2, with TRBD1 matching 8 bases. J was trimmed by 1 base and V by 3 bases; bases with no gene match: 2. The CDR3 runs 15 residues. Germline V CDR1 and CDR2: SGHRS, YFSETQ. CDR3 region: CASSWGTGNTGELFF. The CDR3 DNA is TGCGCCAGCAGCTGGGGGACAGGGAACACCGGGGAGCTGTTTTTT. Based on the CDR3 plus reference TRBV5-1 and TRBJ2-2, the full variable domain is KAGVTQTPRYLIKTRGQQVTLSCSPISGHRSVSWYQQTPGQGLQFLFEYFSETQRNKGNFPGRFSGRQFSNSRSEMNVSTLELGDSALYLCASSWGTGNTGELFFGEGSRLTVL.

As DNA, the CDR3 is TGCGCCAGCAGCTTGGAGGGGAACCAAGAGACCCAGTACTTC. It codes for CASSLEGNQETQYF. The V call is TRBV5-1, the J call TRBJ2-5, with a possible D match to TRBD1 (5 bases). Germline V gene sequence: CDR1 SGHRS, CDR2 YFSETQ. V was cut by 0 bases and J by 0 bases, with 6 bases left in between. The CDR3 covers 14 residues.

As DNA, the CDR3 is TGTGCCAGCAGCCAAAGACAGGGGAACAAGCCTGAAGCTTTCTTT. As protein: CASSQRQGNKPEAFF. This rearrangement joins TRBV14 to TRBJ1-1, with TRBD1 identical over 8 bases. Germline loops: CDR1 SGHDN, CDR2 FVKESK. V was pared by 2 bases and J by 6 bases, with 8 bases of the junction left unmatched. This CDR3 contains 15 residues.

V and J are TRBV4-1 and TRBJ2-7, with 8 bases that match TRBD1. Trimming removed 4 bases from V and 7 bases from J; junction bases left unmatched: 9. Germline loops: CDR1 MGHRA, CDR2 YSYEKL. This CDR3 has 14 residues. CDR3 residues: CASSRSQGGWEQYF. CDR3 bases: TGCGCCAGCAGCCGTTCACAGGGGGGATGGGAGCAGTACTTC.

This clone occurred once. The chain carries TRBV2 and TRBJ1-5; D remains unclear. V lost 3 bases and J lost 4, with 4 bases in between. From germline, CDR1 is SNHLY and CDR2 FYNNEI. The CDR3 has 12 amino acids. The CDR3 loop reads CASSDRNQPQHF. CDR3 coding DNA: TGTGCCAGCAGTGACAGGAATCAGCCCCAGCATTTT.

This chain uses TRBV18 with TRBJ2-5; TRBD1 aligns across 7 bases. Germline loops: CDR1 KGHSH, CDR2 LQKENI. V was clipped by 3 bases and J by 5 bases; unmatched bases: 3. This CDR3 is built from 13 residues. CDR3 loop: CASSPRGSETQYF. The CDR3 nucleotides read TGTGCCAGCTCACCCAGGGGGTCTGAGACCCAGTACTTC.

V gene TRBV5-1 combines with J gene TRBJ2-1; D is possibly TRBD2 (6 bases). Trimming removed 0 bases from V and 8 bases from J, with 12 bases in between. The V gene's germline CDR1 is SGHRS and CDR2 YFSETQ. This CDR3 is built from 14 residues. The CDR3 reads CASSLEQGGDEQFF. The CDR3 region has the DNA TGCGCCAGCAGCTTGGAGCAGGGAGGTGATGAGCAGTTCTTC.

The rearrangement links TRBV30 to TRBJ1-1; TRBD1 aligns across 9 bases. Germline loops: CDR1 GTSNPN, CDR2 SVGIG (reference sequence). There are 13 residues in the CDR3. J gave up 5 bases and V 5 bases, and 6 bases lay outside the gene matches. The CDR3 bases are TGTGCCTGGCTTCGACAGGGGGGGACTGAAGCTTTCTTT. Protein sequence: CAWLRQGGTEAFF. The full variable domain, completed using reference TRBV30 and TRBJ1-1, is SQTIHQWPATLVQPVGSPLSLECTVEGTSNPNLYWYRQAAGRGLQLLFYSVGIGQISSEVPQNLSASRPQDRQFILSSKKLLLSDSGFYLCAWLRQGGTEAFFGQGTRLTVV.

The CDR3 protein is CASSLTGAKNYGYTF. For the CDR3, the DNA is TGTGCCAGCAGCTTGACAGGGGCGAAAAACTATGGCTACACCTTC. V and J are TRBV5-4 and TRBJ1-2, with 7 bases fitting TRBD1. In germline, CDR1 is SGHNT, CDR2 YYREEE (reference sequence). The V and J ends lost 1 base and 2 bases, in that order; junction bases with no gene match: 5. The CDR3 is made up of 15 amino acids.

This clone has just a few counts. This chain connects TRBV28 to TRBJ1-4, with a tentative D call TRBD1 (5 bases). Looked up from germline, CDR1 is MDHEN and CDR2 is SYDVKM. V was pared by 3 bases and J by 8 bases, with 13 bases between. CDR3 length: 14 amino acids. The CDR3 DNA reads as TGTGCCAGCAGTTTGTCGGGACTCAACGAAAAACTGTTTTTT. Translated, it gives CASSLSGLNEKLFF.

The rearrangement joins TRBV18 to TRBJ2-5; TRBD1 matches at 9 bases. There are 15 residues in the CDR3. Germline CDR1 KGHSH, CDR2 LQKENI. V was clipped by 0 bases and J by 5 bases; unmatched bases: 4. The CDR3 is CASSPPDRGIETQYF. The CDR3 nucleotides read TGTGCCAGCTCACCACCTGACAGGGGGATCGAGACCCAGTACTTC.

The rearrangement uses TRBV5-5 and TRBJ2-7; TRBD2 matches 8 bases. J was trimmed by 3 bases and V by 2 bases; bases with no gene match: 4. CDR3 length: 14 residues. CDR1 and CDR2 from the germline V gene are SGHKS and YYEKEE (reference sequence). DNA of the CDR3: TGTGCCAGCAGCTTTTCGCTAGCGGGCTACGAGCAGTACTTC. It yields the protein CASSFSLAGYEQYF.

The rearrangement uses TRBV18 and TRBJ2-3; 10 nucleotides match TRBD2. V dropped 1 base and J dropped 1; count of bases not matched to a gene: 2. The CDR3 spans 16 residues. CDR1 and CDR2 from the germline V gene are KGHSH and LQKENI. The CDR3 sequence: CASSPRLAGGTDTQYF. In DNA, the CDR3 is TGTGCCAGCTCACCACGGCTAGCGGGGGGCACAGATACGCAGTATTTT.